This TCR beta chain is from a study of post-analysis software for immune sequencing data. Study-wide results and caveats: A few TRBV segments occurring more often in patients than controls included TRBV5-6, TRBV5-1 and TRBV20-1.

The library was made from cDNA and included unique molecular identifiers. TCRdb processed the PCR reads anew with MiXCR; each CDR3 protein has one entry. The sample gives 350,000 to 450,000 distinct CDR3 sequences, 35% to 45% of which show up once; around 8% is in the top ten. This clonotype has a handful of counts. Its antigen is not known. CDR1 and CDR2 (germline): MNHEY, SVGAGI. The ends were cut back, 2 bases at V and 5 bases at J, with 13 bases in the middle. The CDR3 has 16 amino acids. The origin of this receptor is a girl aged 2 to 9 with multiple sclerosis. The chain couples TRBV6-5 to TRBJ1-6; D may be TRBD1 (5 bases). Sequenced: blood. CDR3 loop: CASSYALGTDNSPLHF. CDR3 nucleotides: TGTGCCAGCAGTTACGCGCTCGGGACGGATAATTCACCCCTCCACTTT.